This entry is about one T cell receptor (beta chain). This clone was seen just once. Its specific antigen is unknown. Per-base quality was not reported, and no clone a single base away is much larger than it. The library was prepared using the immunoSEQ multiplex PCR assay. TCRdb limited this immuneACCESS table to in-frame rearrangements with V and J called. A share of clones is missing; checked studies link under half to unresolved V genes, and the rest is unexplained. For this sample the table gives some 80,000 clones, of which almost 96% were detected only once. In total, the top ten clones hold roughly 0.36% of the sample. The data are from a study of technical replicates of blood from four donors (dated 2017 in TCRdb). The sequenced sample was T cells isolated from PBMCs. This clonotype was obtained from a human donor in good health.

The sequence in DNA is TGTGCCAGCAGCTTAAGACAGGGAAGACGCGCGAACACCGGGGAGCTGTTTTTT. It specifies CASSLRQGRRANTGELFF. The V gene is TRBV7-2 and the J gene is TRBJ2-2, with 7 junctional bases fitting TRBD1. The germline V gene provides CDR1 SGHTA and CDR2 FQGNSA. The CDR3 starts with the cysteine, ends with the phenylalanine, and has 18 residues. Only the CDR3 DNA stays, 54 bases, in frame from base 1. Germline trimming: 2 bases from V, 0 bases from J; junction bases outside gene matches: 9.